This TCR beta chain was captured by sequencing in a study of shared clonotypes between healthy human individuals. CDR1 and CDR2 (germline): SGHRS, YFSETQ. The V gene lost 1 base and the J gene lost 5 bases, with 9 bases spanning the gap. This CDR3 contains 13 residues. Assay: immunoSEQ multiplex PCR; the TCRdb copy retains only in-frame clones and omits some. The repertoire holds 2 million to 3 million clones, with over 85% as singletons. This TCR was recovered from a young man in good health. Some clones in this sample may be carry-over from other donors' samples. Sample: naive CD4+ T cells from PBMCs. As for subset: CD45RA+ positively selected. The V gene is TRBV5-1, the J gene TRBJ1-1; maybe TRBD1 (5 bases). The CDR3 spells CASSLSEGTEAFF. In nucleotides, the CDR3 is TGCGCCAGCAGCTTGTCTGAGGGGACTGAAGCTTTCTTT.